This TCR beta chain appears in the sequencing data of a study of identical twins. TCRdb re-analysed the 5' RACE reads in MiXCR, keeping a single row per CDR3 protein. The table lists 420,000 or so distinct CDR3 sequences, approximately 17% of them singletons, with around 12% in the top ten. This clonotype appeared many times. This CDR3 is 12 amino acids long. Germline CDR1 and CDR2: MNHEY and SVGAGI. V was trimmed by 5 bases and J by 4 bases, leaving 6 bases between them. The rearrangement joins TRBV6-5 to TRBJ2-1; D remains ambiguous. Sequencing was done on a sample of naive T cells sorted from blood. The clonotype originates from a man in his fifties or sixties in good health. The CDR3 loop is CASSHLYNEQFF. The CDR3 region has the DNA TGTGCCAGCAGTCACTTATACAATGAGCAGTTCTTC.